This TCR beta chain was recorded in a study of T-cell memory formation after mild COVID-19. At the level of the study: TCR clusters were mostly confined to one donor each.

With constant-segment primers, 5'RACE yielded cDNA libraries of TCR alpha and TCR beta that carried sample barcodes and UMIs. Via MiXCR, TCRdb re-called the 5' RACE reads, giving one row per CDR3 protein. Altogether a few hundred thousand distinct CDR3 sequences are present, less than 20% being singletons, with the ten largest covering under 25%. This clonotype has only a few counts. The V and J ends lost 1 base and 3 bases, in that order; junction bases with no gene match: 5. CDR1 and CDR2 (germline): SGHNT, YYREEE (reference sequence). The CDR3 contains 16 residues. This clonotype originated in a man aged 18 to 29 who had mild COVID-19 (a few samples of this study predate the infection). Cell type and time point are not known. Sequenced sample: PBMCs or a T cell subset sorted from them (not recorded which). V usage is TRBV5-4 and J usage is TRBJ2-5; 11 bases match TRBD1. CDR3 sequence: CASSLMVGQGEETQYF. DNA of the CDR3: TGTGCCAGCAGCTTGATGGTGGGACAGGGGGAAGAGACCCAGTACTTC.